One T cell receptor beta chain is described in this entry. This clone was recorded once. It has no known antigen specificity. No much larger clone is present one base from it, and per-base qualities are unavailable. The immunoSEQ Assay, a bias-controlled multiplex PCR, was used to amplify TCRbeta CDR3 regions from genomic DNA. In the paper's pipeline: Nucleated cell counts per sample were estimated from amplification of reference gene primers within the assay. To quantify the absolute abundance of each unique TCRbeta CDR3 rearrangement, sequence reads were collapsed and filtered. For each sample, productive Simpson clonality was calculated as the square root of Simpson's diversity index across productive rearrangements. TCRdb stores this immuneACCESS table with in-frame sequences only. Part of the clones is absent; in the studies checked, under half of the shortfall reflects unresolved V genes, and no reason is known for the rest. The D gene and trimming were derived from the DNA, and the V and J assignments and clone size from that table. This sample has tens of thousands of clones in its table, and 87% of those were observed once. More than 3% of the sample belongs to the ten largest clones.

The sample is drawn from a study of blood T cell repertoires in COVID-19 (dated by TCRdb to about 2020). Study-wide context: Samples from collaborators originated in the United States, Italy and Spain and spanned both the acute and convalescent phases of COVID-19. The material from the prospective study consisted of cDNA or gDNA derived from T cells, B-cell-depleted T cells, or PBMCs. Subjects who had been exposed to COVID-19, were actively infected with it, or had recovered from it provided the deeply sampled blood TCRbeta repertoires that made up the dataset. A freely available public database, intended as a resource for researchers studying the immune response to SARS-CoV-2, is where the repertoires were released. The samples were drawn from two sources: the first 160 participants of the ongoing ImmuneRACE study, and 950 to 1,500 subjects contributed by 6 global collaborators. The sample metadata nearly always contained a de-identified subject ID, COVID-19 status, age in years and sex. HLA class I and class II types, where available, came from metadata supplied by the sample provider rather than from assay-based typing. Overall results and qualifications from the work: The quantity of clinical and demographic metadata differed by source and by participant and was supplied without curation.

At one collaborating source in Seattle, patients were enrolled during active infection and were followed longitudinally through the course of disease. Collaborating institutions collected whole blood in K2EDTA tubes following their own protocols. Collaborator samples were shipped for TCRbeta analysis as frozen whole blood, isolated PBMCs, or DNA extracted from either sample type. V lost 2 bases and J lost 8 bases; the stretch between them is 25 bases long. Sequences SGHAT (CDR1) and FQNNGV (CDR2) are obtained from the germline V gene. Inclusive of the bounding cysteine and phenylalanine, the CDR3 is 17 residues long. Only the CDR3 region is kept as DNA, spanning 51 bases read in frame from base 1.

Recombination connected TRBV11-2 to TRBJ2-7; no confident D gene assignment can be made. The source of this sequence is a man aged 35 to 55 with COVID-19, enrolled during active disease. The sequencing input was peripheral blood. The CDR3 region has the sequence CASSLLRVGDRHSKQYF. The DNA is TGTGCCAGCAGCTTACTTCGAGTCGGAGACCGCCATAGCAAGCAGTACTTC.